This T cell receptor beta chain was retrieved from a study of T cells expressing NK-cell markers. Study-level background: Just one sequenced donor of eight was HCMV-seronegative, while seven were seropositive. Notes on the study in general: The CD3+CD56-NKG2C+ fraction of a few donors was also led by these clonotypes.

TCRdb re-called the 5' RACE reads; every CDR3 protein appears as one record, without DNA. The sample spans a few hundred thousand distinct CDR3 sequences; the ten largest clones claim roughly 5.2%. As concerns this clonotype: The antigen is undetermined.

This CDR3 is built from 16 residues. In germline, CDR1 is SGHRS, CDR2 YFSETQ. The chain recombines TRBV5-1 with TRBJ1-6; TCRdb's D call of TRBD1 is untestable without DNA. Source material: blood T cells: a sorted CD56 or NKG2C T cell subset, CD4+ or CD8+ T cells, or bulk PBMC T cells (not recorded which). The origin of this receptor is a man aged 18-70 years in good health. CDR3 residues: CASSFLGQRQDSPLHF.